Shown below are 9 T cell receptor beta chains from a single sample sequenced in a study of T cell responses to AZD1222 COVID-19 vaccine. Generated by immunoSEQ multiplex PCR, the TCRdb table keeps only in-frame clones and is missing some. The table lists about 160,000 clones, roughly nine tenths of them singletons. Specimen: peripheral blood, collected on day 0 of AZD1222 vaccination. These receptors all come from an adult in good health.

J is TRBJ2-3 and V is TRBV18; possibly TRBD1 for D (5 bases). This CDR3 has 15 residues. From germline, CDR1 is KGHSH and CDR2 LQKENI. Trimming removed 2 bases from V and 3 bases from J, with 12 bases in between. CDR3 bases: TGTGCCAGCTCACCATCAACCCAGGGTACAGATACGCAGTATTTT. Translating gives CASSPSTQGTDTQYF.

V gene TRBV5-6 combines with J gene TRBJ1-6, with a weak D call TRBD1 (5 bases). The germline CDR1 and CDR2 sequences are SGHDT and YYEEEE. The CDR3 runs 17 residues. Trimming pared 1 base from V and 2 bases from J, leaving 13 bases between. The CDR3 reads CASSLRTTAPYNSPLHF. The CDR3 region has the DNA TGTGCCAGCAGCTTGAGGACAACGGCCCCCTATAATTCACCCCTCCACTTT.

The CDR3 here is CSVLLGETQYF. In DNA form, the CDR3 reads TGCAGCGTTTTACTCGGGGAGACCCAGTACTTC. This chain uses TRBV29-1 with TRBJ2-5; D not certain. CDR3 length: 11 amino acids. Trimming pared 5 bases from V and 5 bases from J, leaving 9 bases between. CDR1 and CDR2 (germline): SQVTM, ANQGSEA.

The CDR3 sequence: CASSPDVAGGRETQYF. The CDR3 nucleotides are TGTGCCAGCAGCCCGGACGTAGCGGGAGGGCGTGAGACCCAGTACTTC. The chain carries TRBV7-2 and TRBJ2-5; 11 bases align to TRBD2. V gave up 5 bases and J gave up 5 bases; unmatched junction bases: 10. The length of the CDR3 is 16 residues. The germline V gene encodes CDR1 SGHTA and CDR2 FQGNSA.

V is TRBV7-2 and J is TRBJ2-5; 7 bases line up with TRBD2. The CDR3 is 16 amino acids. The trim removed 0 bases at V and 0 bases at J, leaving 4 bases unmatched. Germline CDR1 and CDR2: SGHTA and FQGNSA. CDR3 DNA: TGTGCCAGCAGCTTAGCGGGAGGGGTGTACCAAGAGACCCAGTACTTC. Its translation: CASSLAGGVYQETQYF.

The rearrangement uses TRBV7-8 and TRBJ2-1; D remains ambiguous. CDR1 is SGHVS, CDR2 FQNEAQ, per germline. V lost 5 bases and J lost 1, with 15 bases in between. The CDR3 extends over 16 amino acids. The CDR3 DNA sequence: TGTGCCAGCAGCCCCTCCGAACTTCAGTCCTACAATGAGCAGTTCTTC. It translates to CASSPSELQSYNEQFF.

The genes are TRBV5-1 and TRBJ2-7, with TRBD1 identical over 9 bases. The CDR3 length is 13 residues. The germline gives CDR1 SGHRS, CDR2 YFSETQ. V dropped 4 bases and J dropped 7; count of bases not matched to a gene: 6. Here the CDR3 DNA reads TGCGCCAGCAGCCCCTCCGGGACAGGGGAGCAGTACTTC. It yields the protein CASSPSGTGEQYF.

The CDR3 coding sequence is TGTGCCAGCAGCTTATACTCCGACAGGGTTGGAGCCTATGGCTACACCTTC. Translating it yields CASSLYSDRVGAYGYTF. The chain uses TRBV11-3 and TRBJ1-2; TRBD1 aligns across 7 bases. This CDR3 is 17 amino acids long. Germline V lookup: CDR1 SGHNT, CDR2 YENEEA. V shed 2 bases and J 4 bases; nucleotides not matched to a gene: 13. Together with reference TRBV11-3 and TRBJ1-2, the CDR3 gives the full variable domain: EAGVVQSPRYKIIEKKQPVAFWCNPISGHNTLYWYLQNLGQGPELLIRYENEEAVDDSQLPKDRFSAERLKGVDSTLKIQPAELGDSAVYLCASSLYSDRVGAYGYTFGSGTRLTVV.

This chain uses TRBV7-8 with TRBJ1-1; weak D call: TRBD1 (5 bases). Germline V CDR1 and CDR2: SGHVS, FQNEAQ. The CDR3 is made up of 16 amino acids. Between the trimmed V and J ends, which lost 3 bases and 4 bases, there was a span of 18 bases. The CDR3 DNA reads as TGTGCCAGCAGCTTGCCTAAAGGGGCCATGGGCACTGAAGCTTTCTTT. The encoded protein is CASSLPKGAMGTEAFF.